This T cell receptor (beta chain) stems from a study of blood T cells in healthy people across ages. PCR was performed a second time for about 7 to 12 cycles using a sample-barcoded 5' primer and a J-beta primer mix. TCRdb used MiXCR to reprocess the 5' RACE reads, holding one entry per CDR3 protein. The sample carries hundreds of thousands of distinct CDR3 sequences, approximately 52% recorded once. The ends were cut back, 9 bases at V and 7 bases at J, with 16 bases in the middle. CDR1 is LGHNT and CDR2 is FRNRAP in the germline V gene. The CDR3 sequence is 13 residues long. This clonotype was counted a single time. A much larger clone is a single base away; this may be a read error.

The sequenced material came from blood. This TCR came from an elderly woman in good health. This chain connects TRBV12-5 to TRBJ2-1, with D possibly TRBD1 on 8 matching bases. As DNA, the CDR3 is TGTGCTAGAGGGAGGGACAGGATTAATGAGCAGTTCTTC. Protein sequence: CARGRDRINEQFF.